Listed here is a single T cell receptor beta chain. This record belongs to a study of technical replicates of blood from a handful of donors. TCRdb keeps only in-frame clones here, not all; method: immunoSEQ multiplex PCR. The sample lists 65,000 to 85,000 clones, approximately 90% occurring once. Sample: T cells isolated from PBMCs. This sequence was found in a human donor in good health.

The CDR3 is CASSLPGQLFF. The CDR3 DNA sequence: TGTGCCAGCAGTTTACCGGGACAGCTCTTCTTC. This sequence joins TRBV27 and TRBJ2-1, with 7 positions matching TRBD1. Germline CDR1 is MNHEY and CDR2 is SMNVEV (reference sequence). The CDR3 extends over 11 amino acids. Trimming at V came to 2 bases and at J to 16 bases, leaving 5 bases not matched to a gene.